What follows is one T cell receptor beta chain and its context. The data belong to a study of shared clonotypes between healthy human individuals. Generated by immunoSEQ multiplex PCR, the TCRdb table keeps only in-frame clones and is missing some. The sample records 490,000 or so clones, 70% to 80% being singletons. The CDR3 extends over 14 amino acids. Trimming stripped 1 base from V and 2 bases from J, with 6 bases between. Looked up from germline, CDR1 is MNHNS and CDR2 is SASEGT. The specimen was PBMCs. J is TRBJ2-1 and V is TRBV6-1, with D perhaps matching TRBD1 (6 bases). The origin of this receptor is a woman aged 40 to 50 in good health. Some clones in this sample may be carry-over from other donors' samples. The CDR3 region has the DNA TGTGCCAGCAGTGAAGGGGGGCCCTACAATGAGCAGTTCTTC. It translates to CASSEGGPYNEQFF.